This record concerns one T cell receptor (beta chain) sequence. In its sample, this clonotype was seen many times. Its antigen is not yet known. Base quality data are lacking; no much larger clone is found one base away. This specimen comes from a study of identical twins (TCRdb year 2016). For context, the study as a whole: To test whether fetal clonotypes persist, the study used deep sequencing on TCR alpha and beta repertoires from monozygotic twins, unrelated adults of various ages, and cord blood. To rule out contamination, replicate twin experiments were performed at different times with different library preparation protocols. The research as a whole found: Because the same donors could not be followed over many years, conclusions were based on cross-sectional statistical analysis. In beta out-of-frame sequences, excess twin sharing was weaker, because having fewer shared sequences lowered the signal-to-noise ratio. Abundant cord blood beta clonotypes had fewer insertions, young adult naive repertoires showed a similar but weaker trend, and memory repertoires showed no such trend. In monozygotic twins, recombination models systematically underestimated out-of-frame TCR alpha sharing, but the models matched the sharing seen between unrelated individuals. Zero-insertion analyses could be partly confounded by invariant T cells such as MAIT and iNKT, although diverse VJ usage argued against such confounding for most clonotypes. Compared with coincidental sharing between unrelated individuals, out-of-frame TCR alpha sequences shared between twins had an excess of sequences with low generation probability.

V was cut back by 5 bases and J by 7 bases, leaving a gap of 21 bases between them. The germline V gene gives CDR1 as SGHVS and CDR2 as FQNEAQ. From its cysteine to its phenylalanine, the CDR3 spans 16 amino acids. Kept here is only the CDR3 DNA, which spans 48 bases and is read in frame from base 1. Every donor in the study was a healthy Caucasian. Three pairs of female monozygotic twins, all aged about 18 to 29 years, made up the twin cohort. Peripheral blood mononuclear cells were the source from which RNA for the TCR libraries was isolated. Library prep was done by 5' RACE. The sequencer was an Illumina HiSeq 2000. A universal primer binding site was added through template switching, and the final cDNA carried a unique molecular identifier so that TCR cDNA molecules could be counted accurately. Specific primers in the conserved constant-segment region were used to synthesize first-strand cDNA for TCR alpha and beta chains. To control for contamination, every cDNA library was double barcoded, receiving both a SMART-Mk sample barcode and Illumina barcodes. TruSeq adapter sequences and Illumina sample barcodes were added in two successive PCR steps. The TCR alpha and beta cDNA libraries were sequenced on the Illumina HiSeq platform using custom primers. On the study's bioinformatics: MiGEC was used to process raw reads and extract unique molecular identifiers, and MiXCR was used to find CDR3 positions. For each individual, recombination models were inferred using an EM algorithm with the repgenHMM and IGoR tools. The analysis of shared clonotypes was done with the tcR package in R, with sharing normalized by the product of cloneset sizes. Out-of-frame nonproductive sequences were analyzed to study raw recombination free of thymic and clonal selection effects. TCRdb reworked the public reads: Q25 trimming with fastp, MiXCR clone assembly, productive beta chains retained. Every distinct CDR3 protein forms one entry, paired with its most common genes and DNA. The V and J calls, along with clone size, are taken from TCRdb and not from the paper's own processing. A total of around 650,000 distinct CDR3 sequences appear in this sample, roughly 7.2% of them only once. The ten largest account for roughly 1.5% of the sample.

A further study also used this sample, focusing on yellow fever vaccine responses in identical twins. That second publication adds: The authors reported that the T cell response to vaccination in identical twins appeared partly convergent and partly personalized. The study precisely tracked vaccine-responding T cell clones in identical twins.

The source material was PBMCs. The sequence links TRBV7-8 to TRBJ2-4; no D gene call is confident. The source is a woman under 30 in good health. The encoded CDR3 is CASSKAGPPARNIQYF. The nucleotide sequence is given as TGTGCCAGCAGCAAAGCCGGACCCCCCGCACGGAACATTCAGTACTTC. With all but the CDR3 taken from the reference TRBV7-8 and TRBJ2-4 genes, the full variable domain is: GAGVSQSPRYKVAKRGQDVALRCDPISGHVSLFWYQQALGQGPEFLTYFQNEAQLDKSGLPSDRFFAERPEGSVSTLKIQRTQQEDSAVYLCASSKAGPPARNIQYFGAGTRLSVL.